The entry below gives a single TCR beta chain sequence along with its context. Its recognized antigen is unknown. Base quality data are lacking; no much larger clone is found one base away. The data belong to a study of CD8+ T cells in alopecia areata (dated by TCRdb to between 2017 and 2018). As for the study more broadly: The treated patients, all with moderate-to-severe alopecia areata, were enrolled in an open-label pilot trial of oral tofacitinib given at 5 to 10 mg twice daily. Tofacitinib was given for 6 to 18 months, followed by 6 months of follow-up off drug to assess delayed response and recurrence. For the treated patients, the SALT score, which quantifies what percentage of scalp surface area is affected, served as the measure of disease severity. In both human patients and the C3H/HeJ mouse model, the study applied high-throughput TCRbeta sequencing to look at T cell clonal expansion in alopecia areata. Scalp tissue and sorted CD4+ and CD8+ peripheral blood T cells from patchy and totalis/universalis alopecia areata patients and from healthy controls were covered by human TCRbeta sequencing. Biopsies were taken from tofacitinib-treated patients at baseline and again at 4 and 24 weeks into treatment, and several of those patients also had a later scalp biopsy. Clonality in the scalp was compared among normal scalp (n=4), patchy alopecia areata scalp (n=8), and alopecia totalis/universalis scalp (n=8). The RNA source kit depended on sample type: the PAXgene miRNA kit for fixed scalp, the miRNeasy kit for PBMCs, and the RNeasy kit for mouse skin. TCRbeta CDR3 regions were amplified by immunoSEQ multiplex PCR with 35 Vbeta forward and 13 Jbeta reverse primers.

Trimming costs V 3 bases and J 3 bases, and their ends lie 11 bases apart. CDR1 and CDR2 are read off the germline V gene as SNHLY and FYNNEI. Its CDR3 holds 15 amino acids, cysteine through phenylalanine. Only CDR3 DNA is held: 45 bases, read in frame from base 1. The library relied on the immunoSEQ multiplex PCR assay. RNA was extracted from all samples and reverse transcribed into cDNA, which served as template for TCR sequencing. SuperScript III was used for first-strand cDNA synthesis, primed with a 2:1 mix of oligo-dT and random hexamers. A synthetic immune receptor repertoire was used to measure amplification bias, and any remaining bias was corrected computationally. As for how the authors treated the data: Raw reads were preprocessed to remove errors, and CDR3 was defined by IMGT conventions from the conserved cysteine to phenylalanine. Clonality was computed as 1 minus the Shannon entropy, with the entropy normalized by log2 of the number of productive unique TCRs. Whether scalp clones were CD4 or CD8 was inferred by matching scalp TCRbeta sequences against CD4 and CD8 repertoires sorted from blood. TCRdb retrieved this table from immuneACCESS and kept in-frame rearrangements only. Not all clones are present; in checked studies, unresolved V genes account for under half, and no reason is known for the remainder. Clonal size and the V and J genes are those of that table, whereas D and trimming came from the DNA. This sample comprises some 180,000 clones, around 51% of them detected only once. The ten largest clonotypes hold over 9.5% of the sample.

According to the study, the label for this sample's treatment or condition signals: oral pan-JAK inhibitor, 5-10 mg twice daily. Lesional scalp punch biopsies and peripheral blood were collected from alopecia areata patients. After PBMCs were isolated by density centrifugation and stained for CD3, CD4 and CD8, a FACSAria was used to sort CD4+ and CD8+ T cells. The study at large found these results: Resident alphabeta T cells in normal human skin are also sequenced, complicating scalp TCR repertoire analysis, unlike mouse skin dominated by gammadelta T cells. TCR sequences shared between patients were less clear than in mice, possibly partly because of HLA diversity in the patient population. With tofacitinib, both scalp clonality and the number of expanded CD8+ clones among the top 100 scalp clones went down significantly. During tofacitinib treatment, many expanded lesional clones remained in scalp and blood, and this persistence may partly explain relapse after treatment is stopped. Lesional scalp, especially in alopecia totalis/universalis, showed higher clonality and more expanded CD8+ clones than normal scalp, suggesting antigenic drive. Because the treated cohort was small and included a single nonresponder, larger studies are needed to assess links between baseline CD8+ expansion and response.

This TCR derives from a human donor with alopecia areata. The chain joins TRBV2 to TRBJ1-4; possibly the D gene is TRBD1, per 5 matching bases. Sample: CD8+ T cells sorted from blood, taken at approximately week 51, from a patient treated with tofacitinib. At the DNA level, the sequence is TGTGCCAGCAGTGATCCGGGGGAAGCTAATGAAAAACTGTTTTTT. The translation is CASSDPGEANEKLFF.